This T cell receptor beta chain was recorded in a study of blood T cells in healthy people across ages. The wider study: Researchers report that template switching captured about one barcoded beta molecule per two T cells.

CDR3 length: 15 amino acids. CDR1 and CDR2 (germline): DFQATT, SNEGSKA (reference sequence). Trimming removed 5 bases from V and 1 base from J; junction bases left unmatched: 7. Each donor's blood draw was 8.5 to 10 milliliters of peripheral blood. Using a J-beta primer mix together with a sample-barcoded 5' primer, a second PCR was run for roughly 6 to 12 cycles. A template-switch adaptor that had 12 random nucleotides put a tag on each cDNA molecule. There were at least 3 million CDR3-containing paired-end reads obtained from each sample. TCRdb reanalysed the 5' RACE reads using MiXCR and keeps one entry per CDR3 protein. In the table there are about 1.8 million distinct CDR3 sequences, around 48% of which are singletons.

This receptor was identified in a woman in her 40s in good health. The genes are TRBV20-1 and TRBJ2-5, with 10 bases fitting TRBD2. The sequenced sample consisted of blood. For the CDR3, the DNA is TGCAGTGCTCCACCGCTAGCGGGGGCCCAAGAGACCCAGTACTTC. Protein: CSAPPLAGAQETQYF.